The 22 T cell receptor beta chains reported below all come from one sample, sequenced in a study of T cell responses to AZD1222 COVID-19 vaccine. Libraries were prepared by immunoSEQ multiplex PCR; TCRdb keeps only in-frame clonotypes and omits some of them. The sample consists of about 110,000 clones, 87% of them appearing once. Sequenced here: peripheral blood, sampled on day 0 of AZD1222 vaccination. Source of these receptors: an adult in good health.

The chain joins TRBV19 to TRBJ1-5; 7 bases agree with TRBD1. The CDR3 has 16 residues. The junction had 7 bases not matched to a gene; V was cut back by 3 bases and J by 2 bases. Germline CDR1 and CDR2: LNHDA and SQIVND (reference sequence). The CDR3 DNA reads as TGTGCCAGTAGTATGAGGGACAGATTAGGCAATCAGCCCCAGCATTTT. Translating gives CASSMRDRLGNQPQHF.

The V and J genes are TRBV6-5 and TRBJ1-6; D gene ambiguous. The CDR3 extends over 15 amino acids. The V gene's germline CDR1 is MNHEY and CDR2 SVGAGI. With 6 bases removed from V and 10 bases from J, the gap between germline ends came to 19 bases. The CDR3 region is CASRQSGSGGSPLHF. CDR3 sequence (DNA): TGTGCCAGCAGGCAAAGTGGTTCCGGAGGGTCACCCCTCCACTTT.

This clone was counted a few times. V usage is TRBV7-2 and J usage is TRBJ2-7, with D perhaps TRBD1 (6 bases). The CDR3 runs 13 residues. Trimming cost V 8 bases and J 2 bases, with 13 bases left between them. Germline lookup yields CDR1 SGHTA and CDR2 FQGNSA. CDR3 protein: CASRRGSAYEQYF. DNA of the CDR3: TGTGCCAGCCGTAGGGGGAGTGCCTACGAGCAGTACTTC.

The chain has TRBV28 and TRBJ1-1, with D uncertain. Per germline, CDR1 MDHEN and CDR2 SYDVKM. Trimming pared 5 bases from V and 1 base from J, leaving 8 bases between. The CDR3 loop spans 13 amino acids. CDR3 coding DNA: TGTGCCAGCAGTGGCGGATGGAACACTGAAGCTTTCTTT. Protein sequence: CASSGGWNTEAFF.

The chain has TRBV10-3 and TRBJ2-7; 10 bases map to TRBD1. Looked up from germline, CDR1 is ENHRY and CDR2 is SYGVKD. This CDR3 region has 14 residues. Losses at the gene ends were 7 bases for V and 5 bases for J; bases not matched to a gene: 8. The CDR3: CAITRTGGHNEQYF. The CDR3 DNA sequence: TGTGCCATCACCCGGACAGGGGGGCACAACGAGCAGTACTTC.

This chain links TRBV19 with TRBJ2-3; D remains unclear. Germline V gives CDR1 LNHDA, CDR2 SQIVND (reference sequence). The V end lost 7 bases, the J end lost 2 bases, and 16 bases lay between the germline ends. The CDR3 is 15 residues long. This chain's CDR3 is CASTVRLGPTDTQYF. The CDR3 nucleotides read TGTGCCAGTACCGTACGCCTAGGCCCCACAGATACGCAGTATTTT.

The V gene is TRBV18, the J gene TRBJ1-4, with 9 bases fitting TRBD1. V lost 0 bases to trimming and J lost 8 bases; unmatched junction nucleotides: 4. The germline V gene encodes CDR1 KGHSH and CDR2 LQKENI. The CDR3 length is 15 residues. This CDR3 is CASSPPGQGREKLFF. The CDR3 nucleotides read TGTGCCAGCTCACCACCGGGACAGGGAAGGGAAAAACTGTTTTTT.

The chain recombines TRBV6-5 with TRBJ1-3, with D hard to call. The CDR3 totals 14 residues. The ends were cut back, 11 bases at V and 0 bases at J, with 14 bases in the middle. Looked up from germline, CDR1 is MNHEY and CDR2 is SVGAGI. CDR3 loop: CASNSGNSGNTIYF. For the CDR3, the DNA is TGTGCCTCTAACTCCGGGAACTCTGGAAACACCATATATTTT.

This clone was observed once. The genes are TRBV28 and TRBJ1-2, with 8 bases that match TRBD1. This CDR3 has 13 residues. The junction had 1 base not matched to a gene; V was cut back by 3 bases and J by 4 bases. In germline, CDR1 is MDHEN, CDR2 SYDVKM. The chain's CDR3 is CASSLGQAYGYTF. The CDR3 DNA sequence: TGTGCCAGCAGTTTGGGACAGGCCTATGGCTACACCTTC.

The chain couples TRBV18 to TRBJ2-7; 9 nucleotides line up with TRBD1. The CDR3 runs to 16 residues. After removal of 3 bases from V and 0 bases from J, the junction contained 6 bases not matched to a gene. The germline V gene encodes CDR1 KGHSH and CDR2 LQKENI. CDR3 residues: CASSPRTGASSYEQYF. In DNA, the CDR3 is TGTGCCAGCTCACCGCGGACAGGGGCGAGCTCCTACGAGCAGTACTTC.

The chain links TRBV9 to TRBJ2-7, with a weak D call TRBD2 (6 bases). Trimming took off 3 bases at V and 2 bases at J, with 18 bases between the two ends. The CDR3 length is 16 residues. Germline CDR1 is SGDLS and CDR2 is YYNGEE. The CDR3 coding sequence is TGTGCCAGCAGCGAGGGACTCCGGGACCCAACCTACGAGCAGTACTTC. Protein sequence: CASSEGLRDPTYEQYF.

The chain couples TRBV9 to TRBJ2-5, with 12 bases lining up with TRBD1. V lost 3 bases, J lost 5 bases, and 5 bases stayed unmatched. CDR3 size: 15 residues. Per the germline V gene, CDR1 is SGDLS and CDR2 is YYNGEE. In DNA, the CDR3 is TGTGCCAGCAGCGAGGGACAGGGGGCCGGGGAGACCCAGTACTTC. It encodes CASSEGQGAGETQYF. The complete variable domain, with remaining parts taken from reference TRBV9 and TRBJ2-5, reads DSGVTQTPKHLITATGQRVTLRCSPRSGDLSVYWYQQSLDQGLQFLIQYYNGEERAKGNILERFSAQQFPDLHSELNLSSLELGDSALYFCASSEGQGAGETQYFGPGTRLLVL.

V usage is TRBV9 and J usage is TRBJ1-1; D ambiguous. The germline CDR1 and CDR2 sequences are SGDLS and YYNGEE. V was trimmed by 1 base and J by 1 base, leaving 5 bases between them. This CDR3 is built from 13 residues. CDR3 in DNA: TGTGCCAGCAGCGTACGTCCGAACACTGAAGCTTTCTTT. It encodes CASSVRPNTEAFF.

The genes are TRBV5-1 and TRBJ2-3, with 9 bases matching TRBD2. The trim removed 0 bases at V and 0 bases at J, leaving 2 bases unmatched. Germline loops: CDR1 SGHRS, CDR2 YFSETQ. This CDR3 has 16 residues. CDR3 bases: TGCGCCAGCAGCTTGGTTCTAGCGGGGAGCACAGATACGCAGTATTTT. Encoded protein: CASSLVLAGSTDTQYF.

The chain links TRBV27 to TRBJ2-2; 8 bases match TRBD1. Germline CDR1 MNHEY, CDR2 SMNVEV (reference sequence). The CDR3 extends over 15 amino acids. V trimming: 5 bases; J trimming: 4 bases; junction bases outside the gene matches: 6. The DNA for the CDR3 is TGTGCCAGCAGTCCAGGGGGCGTGAGCACCGGGGAGCTGTTTTTT. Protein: CASSPGGVSTGELFF.

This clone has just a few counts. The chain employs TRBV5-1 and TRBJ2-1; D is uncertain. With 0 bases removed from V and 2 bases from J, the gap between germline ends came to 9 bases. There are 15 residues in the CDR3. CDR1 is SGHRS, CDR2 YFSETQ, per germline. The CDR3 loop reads CASSLEGLTYNEQFF. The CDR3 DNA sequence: TGCGCCAGCAGCTTGGAAGGTCTTACCTACAATGAGCAGTTCTTC.

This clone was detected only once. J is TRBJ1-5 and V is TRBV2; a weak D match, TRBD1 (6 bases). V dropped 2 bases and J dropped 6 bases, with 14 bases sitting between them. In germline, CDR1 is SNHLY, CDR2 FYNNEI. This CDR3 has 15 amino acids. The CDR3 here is CASSERQGLSQPQHF. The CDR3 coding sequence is TGTGCCAGCAGTGAAAGGCAGGGGCTCTCTCAGCCCCAGCATTTT.

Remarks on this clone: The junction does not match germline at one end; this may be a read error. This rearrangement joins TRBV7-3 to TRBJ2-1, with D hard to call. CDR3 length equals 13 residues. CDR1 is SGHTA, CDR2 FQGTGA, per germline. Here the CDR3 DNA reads TGTGCCAGCAGCATAACGACTTACAATGAGCAGTTCTTC. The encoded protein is CASSITTYNEQFF.

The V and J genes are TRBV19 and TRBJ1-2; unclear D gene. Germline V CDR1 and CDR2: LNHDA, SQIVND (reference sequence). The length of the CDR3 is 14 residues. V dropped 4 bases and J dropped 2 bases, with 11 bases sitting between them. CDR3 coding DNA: TGTGCCAGTAGTAACCGCGGGAAGAACTATGGCTACACCTTC. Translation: CASSNRGKNYGYTF.

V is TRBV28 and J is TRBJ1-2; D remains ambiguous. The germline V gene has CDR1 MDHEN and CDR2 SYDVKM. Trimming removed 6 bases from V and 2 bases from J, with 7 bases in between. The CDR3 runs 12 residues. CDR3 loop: CASRNDNYGYTF. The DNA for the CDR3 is TGTGCCAGCAGGAACGACAACTATGGCTACACCTTC.

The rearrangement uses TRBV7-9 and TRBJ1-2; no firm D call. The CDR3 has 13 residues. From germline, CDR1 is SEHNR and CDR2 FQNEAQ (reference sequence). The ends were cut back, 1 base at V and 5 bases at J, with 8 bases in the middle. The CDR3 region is CASSLGTGYGYTF. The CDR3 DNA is TGTGCCAGCAGCTTAGGAACGGGATATGGCTACACCTTC.

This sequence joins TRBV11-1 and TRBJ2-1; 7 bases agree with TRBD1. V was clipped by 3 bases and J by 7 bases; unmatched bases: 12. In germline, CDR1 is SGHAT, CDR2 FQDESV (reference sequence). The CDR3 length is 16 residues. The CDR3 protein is CASSFEFTGAVNEQFF. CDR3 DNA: TGTGCCAGCAGCTTCGAGTTCACAGGGGCCGTTAATGAGCAGTTCTTC.